These 32 T cell receptor beta chains were all obtained from the same sample, sequenced in a study of cytomegalovirus exposure and HLA in healthy donors. It was with 60 Vbeta and 13 Jbeta primers that the PCR ran. Some clones are missing from TCRdb's copy, which holds only in-frame ones; the method was immunoSEQ multiplex PCR. In the table there are around 160,000 clones, 75% to 90% of which are singletons. The specimen sequenced was PBMCs. The receptors were sampled from a human donor in good health.

The chain carries TRBV30 and TRBJ2-3, with D maybe TRBD2 (6 bases). V gave up 8 bases and J gave up 6 bases, with 15 bases separating them. The CDR3 runs to 12 residues. Looked up from germline, CDR1 is GTSNPN and CDR2 is SVGIG (reference sequence). CDR3 amino acids: CAPLTRVDTQYF. The CDR3 DNA reads as TGTGCCCCCTTGACTAGAGTTGATACGCAGTATTTT. Based on the CDR3 plus reference TRBV30 and TRBJ2-3, the full variable domain is SQTIHQWPATLVQPVGSPLSLECTVEGTSNPNLYWYRQAAGRGLQLLFYSVGIGQISSEVPQNLSASRPQDRQFILSSKKLLLSDSGFYLCAPLTRVDTQYFGPGTRLTVL.

This chain joins TRBV2 and TRBJ2-5, with 9 bases aligning to TRBD2. This CDR3 has 16 residues. V was clipped by 4 bases and J by 5 bases; unmatched bases: 11. Looked up from germline, CDR1 is SNHLY and CDR2 is FYNNEI. Here the CDR3 DNA reads TGTGCCAGCAGTGTCTTTAGCGGGGGTGACGGGGAGACCCAGTACTTC. The encoded protein is CASSVFSGGDGETQYF.

The chain links TRBV6-6 to TRBJ2-7; TRBD2 agrees at 7 bases. J gave up 7 bases and V 4 bases, and 10 bases lay outside the gene matches. The length of the CDR3 is 14 residues. CDR1 is MNHNY and CDR2 is SVGAGI in the germline V gene (reference sequence). The CDR3 is CASSSFRLAQEQYF. DNA of the CDR3: TGTGCCAGCAGTTCATTTCGACTAGCCCAGGAGCAGTACTTC.

Only one count was recorded for this clone. The rearrangement joins TRBV5-1 to TRBJ2-1, with D perhaps TRBD2 (6 bases). The V end lost 4 bases, the J end lost 12 bases, and 20 bases lay between the germline ends. In germline, CDR1 is SGHRS, CDR2 YFSETQ. The CDR3 totals 14 residues. This CDR3 reads CASSPGTSQGLQFF. Written as DNA, the CDR3 is TGCGCCAGCAGCCCTGGGACTTCGCAAGGGCTGCAGTTCTTC.

The chain employs TRBV6-5 and TRBJ2-2; D unclear. The CDR3 runs 15 residues. Trimming stripped 2 bases from V and 4 bases from J, with 11 bases between. Germline V gene sequence: CDR1 MNHEY, CDR2 SVGAGI. The CDR3 loop reads CASSYRPPGTGELFF. Here the CDR3 DNA reads TGTGCCAGCAGTTACCGGCCTCCGGGCACCGGGGAGCTGTTTTTT.

The V call is TRBV2, the J call TRBJ1-4; D remains ambiguous. The V gene lost 10 bases and the J gene lost 0 bases, with 6 bases spanning the gap. Per the germline V gene, CDR1 is SNHLY and CDR2 is FYNNEI. This CDR3 has 12 residues. CDR3 nucleotides: TGTGCCACCTTTGCAACTAATGAAAAACTGTTTTTT. Protein product: CATFATNEKLFF.

Only a few counts were recorded for this clone. The V call is TRBV5-1, the J call TRBJ2-7, with 8 nucleotides matching TRBD1. The germline V gene encodes CDR1 SGHRS and CDR2 YFSETQ. V lost 2 bases, J lost 6 bases, and 4 bases stayed unmatched. This CDR3 has 13 amino acids. Here the CDR3 reads CASSFGQGGEQYF. DNA for the CDR3: TGCGCCAGCAGCTTCGGACAGGGAGGCGAGCAGTACTTC.

CDR3 residues: CAMKEGQRTNNTEAFF. Here the CDR3 DNA reads TGTGCCATGAAGGAAGGACAGCGAACAAACAACACTGAAGCTTTCTTT. The chain recombines TRBV10-3 with TRBJ1-1, with a weak D call TRBD1 (6 bases). V dropped 9 bases and J dropped 2 bases, with 22 bases sitting between them. The CDR3 loop spans 16 amino acids. From germline, CDR1 is ENHRY and CDR2 SYGVKD.

As to this clone: The germline gene is not matched at one end of the junction; a read error may be the cause. The chain recombines TRBV2 with TRBJ2-2, with TRBD1 identical over 10 bases. CDR3 length: 15 residues. Germline CDR1 SNHLY, CDR2 FYNNEI. In DNA form, the CDR3 reads TGTGCCAGCAGCCGACAGGGGGCGAACACCAGGGAGCTGTTTTTT. It codes for CASSRQGANTRELFF.

J is TRBJ1-6 and V is TRBV4-1; no definite D call. The germline V and J ends were trimmed by 3 bases and 0 bases, with 12 bases remaining between them. CDR1 and CDR2 (germline): MGHRA, YSYEKL. The CDR3 covers 17 residues. DNA of the CDR3: TGCGCCAGCAGCCAGGAGCCCGGGTCCTCCTATAATTCACCCCTCCACTTT. Encoded protein: CASSQEPGSSYNSPLHF.

To note about this clone: This sample includes further DNA sequences coding for the same CDR3. The chain links TRBV4-1 to TRBJ2-4, with 8 bases identical to TRBD2. With 0 bases clipped from V and 1 base from J, the junction kept 5 bases outside the gene matches. Per germline, CDR1 MGHRA and CDR2 YSYEKL. This CDR3 has 17 amino acids. The CDR3 bases are TGCGCCAGCAGCCAAGAATCCGGGGGGGCTGCCAAAAACATTCAGTACTTC. Translated: CASSQESGGAAKNIQYF.

The rearrangement uses TRBV7-9 and TRBJ2-1; weak D call: TRBD2 (5 bases). Germline V gene data show CDR1 as SEHNR and CDR2 as FQNEAQ (reference sequence). The CDR3 is 13 residues long. Trimming removed 6 bases at V and 12 bases at J, with 18 bases between. For the CDR3, the DNA is TGTGCCAGCAGGACGGGCGGCCCACGGGGGCAGTTCTTC. It is translated as CASRTGGPRGQFF.

The rearrangement uses TRBV6-1 and TRBJ1-2; D not resolved. This CDR3 has 12 amino acids. V was clipped by 7 bases and J by 5 bases, with 11 bases between them. Germline assignment: CDR1 MNHNS and CDR2 SASEGT. The CDR3, as DNA: TGTGCCAGCACCGAAACGGGGTATGGCTACACCTTC. The encoded protein is CASTETGYGYTF.

The chain couples TRBV6-5 to TRBJ1-5, with 8 bases lining up with TRBD1. Per the germline V gene, CDR1 is MNHEY and CDR2 is SVGAGI. CDR3 length equals 13 residues. V trimming: 6 bases; J trimming: 4 bases; junction bases outside the gene matches: 2. The CDR3 loop is CASRQGGNQPQHF. The CDR3, as DNA: TGTGCCAGCAGACAGGGGGGGAATCAGCCCCAGCATTTT.

This sequence joins TRBV19 and TRBJ2-1, with D perhaps TRBD1 (6 bases). The CDR3 is 18 amino acids. Germline V gene lookup returns CDR1 LNHDA and CDR2 SQIVND (reference sequence). The germline V and J ends were trimmed by 2 bases and 5 bases, with 22 bases remaining between them. The CDR3 region is CASSIRFGADSLNNEQFF. DNA for the CDR3: TGTGCCAGTAGTATAAGATTCGGGGCGGACAGTTTAAACAATGAGCAGTTCTTC.

The rearrangement joins TRBV19 to TRBJ2-1; 7 bases match TRBD1. V was clipped by 5 bases and J by 6 bases; unmatched bases: 22. Germline-derived CDR1 and CDR2 are LNHDA and SQIVND (reference sequence). This CDR3 comprises 19 residues. The CDR3 sequence is CASSASVRTGARTANEQFF. The CDR3 DNA follows: TGTGCCAGTAGTGCCAGCGTTCGAACAGGGGCTAGAACCGCCAATGAGCAGTTCTTC.

The V call is TRBV27, the J call TRBJ2-5; D possibly corresponds to TRBD2 (6 bases). From germline, CDR1 is MNHEY and CDR2 SMNVEV (reference sequence). The CDR3 runs to 16 residues. The V end lost 4 bases, the J end lost 5 bases, and 20 bases lay between the germline ends. CDR3 loop: CASSSTNIAVPETQYF. For the CDR3, the DNA is TGTGCCAGCAGTTCGACCAATATAGCGGTCCCCGAGACCCAGTACTTC.

The chain has TRBV6-1 and TRBJ2-7, with 10 positions matching TRBD1. CDR3 size: 13 residues. V was clipped by 8 bases and J by 5 bases; unmatched bases: 6. Germline V gene data show CDR1 as MNHNS and CDR2 as SASEGT. CDR3 sequence: CASGGTGANEQYF. CDR3 DNA: TGTGCCAGCGGGGGGACAGGGGCTAACGAGCAGTACTTC.

Only one count was recorded for this clone. The chain has TRBV7-2 and TRBJ2-7, with D possibly TRBD1 on 6 matching bases. The CDR3 extends over 15 amino acids. V was trimmed by 1 base and J by 1 base, leaving 11 bases between them. Germline V CDR1 and CDR2: SGHTA, FQGNSA. In DNA form, the CDR3 reads TGTGCCAGCAGCTTAGGGGGGCGTAGGTCCTACGAGCAGTACTTC. Encoded protein: CASSLGGRRSYEQYF.

The rearrangement links TRBV2 to TRBJ1-5; a weak D match, TRBD1 (6 bases). CDR1 SNHLY and CDR2 FYNNEI come from the germline V gene. The V end was cut by 6 bases, the J end by 7 bases, with 16 bases between. This CDR3 is built from 14 residues. The CDR3 region has the DNA TGTGCCAGCAGGGACATATCACAGGGCCAGCCCCAGCATTTT. Translation gives CASRDISQGQPQHF.

The chain couples TRBV7-2 to TRBJ2-5, with 16 bases matching TRBD2. Trimming at V came to 5 bases and at J to 5 bases, leaving 11 bases not matched to a gene. The CDR3 spans 18 residues. The V gene's germline CDR1 is SGHTA and CDR2 FQGNSA. The CDR3 nucleotides are TGTGCCAGCAGCCCCTACGGGACTAGCGGGGGGGCTCGCGAGACCCAGTACTTC. Protein sequence: CASSPYGTSGGARETQYF.

The J gene is TRBJ1-4, the V gene TRBV5-6, with TRBD1 matching 9 bases. The junction had 8 bases not matched to a gene; V was cut back by 4 bases and J by 10 bases. CDR3 length equals 14 residues. Per germline, CDR1 SGHDT and CDR2 YYEEEE. The CDR3, as DNA: TGTGCCAGCAGCACCGGGACAGGGCCAGGAAAACTGTTTTTT. Protein: CASSTGTGPGKLFF.

CDR3 loop: CASSHRGTGDAGNEQFF. The DNA for the CDR3 is TGCGCCAGCAGCCACCGAGGGACAGGGGACGCGGGCAATGAGCAGTTCTTC. The chain carries TRBV4-1 and TRBJ2-1, with 10 positions matching TRBD1. The junction had 11 bases not matched to a gene; V was cut back by 3 bases and J by 6 bases. This CDR3 region has 17 residues. The V gene's germline CDR1 is MGHRA and CDR2 YSYEKL.

The chain links TRBV7-6 to TRBJ2-7; maybe TRBD1 (6 bases). V lost 3 bases and J 4 bases, leaving 10 bases between the germline ends. In germline, CDR1 is SGHVS, CDR2 FNYEAQ. The CDR3 covers 13 residues. CDR3 in DNA: TGTGCCAGCAGCTTTGGACAGCAGTACGAGCAGTACTTC. Its protein is CASSFGQQYEQYF.

The chain has TRBV18 and TRBJ2-5, with a possible D match to TRBD1 (6 bases). V was pared by 4 bases and J by 2 bases, with 8 bases between. The CDR3 loop spans 13 amino acids. Looked up from germline, CDR1 is KGHSH and CDR2 is LQKENI. DNA for the CDR3: TGTGCCAGCTCACGGACAGATCAAGAGACCCAGTACTTC. This codes for CASSRTDQETQYF.

The rearrangement joins TRBV9 to TRBJ1-4, with D possibly TRBD1 on 5 matching bases. V was cut by 2 bases and J by 8 bases, with 16 bases left in between. The CDR3 loop spans 15 amino acids. Germline CDR1 and CDR2: SGDLS and YYNGEE. CDR3 protein: CASSVSPGREEKLFF. CDR3 coding DNA: TGTGCCAGCAGCGTCTCGCCAGGGAGGGAGGAAAAACTGTTTTTT.

The chain is built from TRBV29-1 and TRBJ1-2, with D perhaps matching TRBD1 (5 bases). The germline V gene encodes CDR1 SQVTM and CDR2 ANQGSEA. V lost 2 bases, J lost 0 bases, and 10 bases lay in between. The CDR3 runs to 14 residues. Written as DNA, the CDR3 is TGCAGCGTTGAACTGGGGGGGTCTAACTATGGCTACACCTTC. As protein: CSVELGGSNYGYTF. Based on the CDR3 plus reference TRBV29-1 and TRBJ1-2, the full variable domain is SAVISQKPSRDICQRGTSLTIQCQVDSQVTMMFWYRQQPGQSLTLIATANQGSEATYESGFVIDKFPISRPNLTFSTLTVSNMSPEDSSIYLCSVELGGSNYGYTFGSGTRLTVV.

The J gene is TRBJ1-1, the V gene TRBV27, with no clear D. In germline, CDR1 is MNHEY, CDR2 SMNVEV (reference sequence). CDR3 length: 13 amino acids. V lost 6 bases and J 1 base, leaving 9 bases between the germline ends. CDR3 loop: CASSLAENTEAFF. The DNA of the CDR3 is TGTGCCAGCAGCCTGGCAGAGAACACTGAAGCTTTCTTT.

This clone has just a few counts. The chain joins TRBV6-6 to TRBJ1-4; TRBD1 matches 10 bases. This CDR3 is 15 amino acids long. With 5 bases clipped from V and 6 bases from J, the junction kept 6 bases outside the gene matches. Germline loops: CDR1 MNHNY, CDR2 SVGAGI (reference sequence). The CDR3: CASSPRDRGDEKLFF. DNA for the CDR3: TGTGCCAGCAGTCCTCGGGACAGGGGAGATGAAAAACTGTTTTTT.

This rearrangement joins TRBV5-6 to TRBJ2-2; D is uncertain. CDR1 and CDR2 from the germline V gene are SGHDT and YYEEEE. The CDR3 extends over 14 amino acids. V dropped 0 bases and J dropped 2 bases, with 5 bases sitting between them. This chain's CDR3 is CASSLDINTGELFF. DNA of the CDR3: TGTGCCAGCAGCTTGGACATTAACACCGGGGAGCTGTTTTTT.

CDR3 amino acids: CASSLDGRSNEKLFF. CDR3 nucleotide sequence: TGTGCCAGCAGCTTAGACGGGAGGAGTAATGAAAAACTGTTTTTT. The J gene is TRBJ1-4, the V gene TRBV11-2, with D uncertain. Per the germline V gene, CDR1 is SGHAT and CDR2 is FQNNGV. The V gene lost 0 bases and the J gene lost 4 bases, with 9 bases spanning the gap. The CDR3 runs to 15 residues. The full variable domain, rest sourced from reference TRBV11-2 and TRBJ1-4, is EAGVAQSPRYKIIEKRQSVAFWCNPISGHATLYWYQQILGQGPKLLIQFQNNGVVDDSQLPKDRFSAERLKGVDSTLKIQPAKLEDSAVYLCASSLDGRSNEKLFFGSGTQLSVL.

The chain is built from TRBV9 and TRBJ2-1; no definite D call. V was clipped by 3 bases and J by 6 bases, with 10 bases between them. This CDR3 contains 13 residues. Germline-derived CDR1 and CDR2 are SGDLS and YYNGEE. As DNA, the CDR3 is TGTGCCAGCAGCGCCTACCTCCTCAATGAGCAGTTCTTC. It specifies CASSAYLLNEQFF. Combining the CDR3 with reference TRBV9 and TRBJ2-1 gives the whole variable domain DSGVTQTPKHLITATGQRVTLRCSPRSGDLSVYWYQQSLDQGLQFLIQYYNGEERAKGNILERFSAQQFPDLHSELNLSSLELGDSALYFCASSAYLLNEQFFGPGTRLTVL.